One and the same sample provided the 27 T cell receptor beta chains below, sequenced in a study of blood T cell repertoires in COVID-19. Sequencing was performed with immunoSEQ multiplex PCR; in TCRdb, only in-frame clones are kept and a portion is missing. Of roughly 130,000 clones in the sample, approximately 87% were seen once. The sequenced material came from peripheral blood. The receptors come from a woman in her fifties or sixties with acute or convalescent COVID-19.

The chain recombines TRBV12-3 or TRBV12-4 with TRBJ1-6; D is undetermined. V gave up 7 bases and J gave up 16 bases, with 14 bases separating them. The CDR3 consists of 11 residues. This CDR3 is CASTERGRLHF. The CDR3 DNA is TGTGCCAGCACCGAAAGAGGGCGACTCCACTTT.

CDR3 DNA sequence: TGTGCCAGCAGCTTAGCAGGGGCAGTAGTCTCCTACGAGCAGTACTTC. It specifies CASSLAGAVVSYEQYF. The J gene is TRBJ2-7, the V gene TRBV7-2, with a tentative D call TRBD1 (5 bases). This CDR3 region has 16 residues. V lost 0 bases to trimming and J lost 0 bases, with 12 bases between them. CDR1 is SGHTA and CDR2 is FQGNSA in the germline V gene.

The CDR3 DNA reads as TGTGCCAGCAGCCAAGAGGTAGCTGGAAACACCATATATTTT. Protein: CASSQEVAGNTIYF. This chain connects TRBV3-1 (or the pseudogene TRBV3-2) to TRBJ1-3; D is unresolved. This CDR3 contains 14 residues. Per the germline V gene, CDR1 is LGHDT and CDR2 is YNNKEL (reference sequence). V lost 0 bases, J lost 2 bases, and 5 bases lay in between.

This clone occurred once. The rearrangement uses TRBV5-8 and TRBJ1-1; perhaps TRBD1 as D (5 bases). V was clipped by 1 base and J by 9 bases, with 16 bases between them. Germline CDR1 and CDR2: SGHTS and YDEGEE. The CDR3 is made up of 14 amino acids. DNA for the CDR3: TGTGCCAGCAGCTTGAGGGGCACAGGCTTTAAAGCTTTCTTT. Residues: CASSLRGTGFKAFF. Full variable domain (missing parts from reference TRBV5-8 and TRBJ1-1): EAGVTQSPTHLIKTRGQQATLRCSPISGHTSVYWYQQALGLGLQFLLWYDEGEERNRGNFPPRFSGRQFPNYSSELNVNALELEDSALYLCASSLRGTGFKAFFGQGTRLTVV.

This chain links TRBV28 with TRBJ1-2; TRBD1 might be the D (6 bases). The V end lost 2 bases, the J end lost 13 bases, and 14 bases lay between the germline ends. The CDR3 length is 12 residues. Per germline, CDR1 MDHEN and CDR2 SYDVKM. The CDR3 sequence is CASSLLTGPPTF. The CDR3, as DNA: TGTGCCAGCAGTTTACTCACAGGGCCCCCCACCTTC.

The chain employs TRBV7-8 and TRBJ1-5; D gene ambiguous. The CDR3 contains 17 residues. Germline values: CDR1 SGHVS, CDR2 FQNEAQ. V lost 0 bases, J lost 2 bases, and 14 bases lay in between. In DNA, the CDR3 is TGTGCCAGCAGCTTAGCCTCGCGAACTAGTGGCAATCAGCCCCAGCATTTT. Translation: CASSLASRTSGNQPQHF.

The genes are TRBV27 and TRBJ2-6, with D tentatively TRBD1 (6 bases). Germline assignment: CDR1 MNHEY and CDR2 SMNVEV (reference sequence). The V end lost 0 bases, the J end lost 2 bases, and 26 bases lay between the germline ends. This CDR3 has 22 amino acids. As DNA, the CDR3 is TGTGCCAGCAGTTTATCGTTTTTGAGGACAGCCGCCAATACCCCTGGGGCCAACGTCCTGACTTTC. This sequence encodes CASSLSFLRTAANTPGANVLTF.

This clone was recorded only once. The gene calls are TRBV27 and TRBJ2-1, with D perhaps TRBD2 (6 bases). Germline loops: CDR1 MNHEY, CDR2 SMNVEV (reference sequence). The CDR3 is made up of 15 amino acids. V was pared by 2 bases and J by 5 bases, with 13 bases between. The CDR3 loop reads CASSLRRAFDNEQFF. As DNA, the CDR3 is TGTGCCAGCAGTTTAAGGAGGGCCTTCGACAATGAGCAGTTCTTC.

V usage is TRBV29-1 and J usage is TRBJ2-3; 11 bases map to TRBD2. With 6 bases clipped from V and 4 bases from J, the junction kept 6 bases outside the gene matches. Germline CDR1 and CDR2: SQVTM and ANQGSEA. There are 14 residues in the CDR3. DNA for the CDR3: TGCAGCGTCCTTAGCGGGAGGGCCGCAGATACGCAGTATTTT. It translates to CSVLSGRAADTQYF.

The chain has TRBV12-3 or TRBV12-4 and TRBJ1-1; D perhaps matches TRBD1 (5 bases). This CDR3 region has 11 residues. V lost 5 bases and J lost 10, with 11 bases in between. The CDR3 bases are TGTGCCAGCAGTATAAGTCAGGGAGCTTTCTTT. It encodes CASSISQGAFF.

This sequence joins TRBV6-5 and TRBJ2-1; unclear D gene. CDR3 length equals 14 residues. Trimming took 10 bases from V and 2 from J, leaving 15 bases between them. Germline values: CDR1 MNHEY, CDR2 SVGAGI. CDR3 amino acids: CATSTSPTYNEQFF. CDR3 bases: TGTGCCACTTCCACCTCTCCTACCTACAATGAGCAGTTCTTC.

This clone came up a few times. The chain has TRBV10-3 and TRBJ1-6; D gene ambiguous. Per germline, CDR1 ENHRY and CDR2 SYGVKD. V shed 4 bases and J shed 7 bases, with 8 bases lying between them. The CDR3 covers 13 residues. CDR3 in DNA: TGTGCCATCAGTGTCTCCAGGAATTCACCCCTCCACTTT. Its protein product is CAISVSRNSPLHF.

The rearrangement links TRBV6-1 to TRBJ2-7; 10 bases are a match to TRBD2. Germline V CDR1 and CDR2: MNHNS, SASEGT. V shed 2 bases, J shed 3 bases, and the junction held 13 bases outside the gene matches. This CDR3 region has 18 residues. The CDR3 spells CASSEIQREGLRLYEQYF. The CDR3 bases are TGTGCCAGCAGTGAAATCCAGCGGGAGGGCCTCCGTCTCTACGAGCAGTACTTC.

The genes are TRBV3-1 (or the pseudogene TRBV3-2) and TRBJ1-2; D is uncertain. This CDR3 is built from 13 residues. V gave up 0 bases and J gave up 5 bases, with 7 bases separating them. From germline, CDR1 is LGHDT and CDR2 YNNKEL (reference sequence). This CDR3 reads CASSQESRYGYTF. In DNA, the CDR3 is TGTGCCAGCAGCCAAGAAAGTCGGTATGGCTACACCTTC.

This clone appeared once. This chain uses TRBV7-8 with TRBJ2-7; 7 bases match TRBD2. This CDR3 spans 14 amino acids. Germline-derived CDR1 and CDR2 are SGHVS and FQNEAQ. V was clipped by 4 bases and J by 7 bases; unmatched bases: 10. The CDR3, as DNA: TGTGCCAGCAGCTCGGGGCCTGGAGCGGGGGAGCAGTACTTC. Translating gives CASSSGPGAGEQYF.

V is TRBV19 and J is TRBJ1-1; 8 bases line up with TRBD1. Germline-derived CDR1 and CDR2 are LNHDA and SQIVND (reference sequence). J lost 4 bases, V lost 5 bases, and 9 bases had no gene match. This CDR3 comprises 15 residues. DNA for the CDR3: TGTGCCAGTAGTGCCCCGGGACAGGCCTTCACTGAAGCTTTCTTT. It codes for CASSAPGQAFTEAFF.

This rearrangement joins TRBV6-1 to TRBJ2-1; the match to TRBD2 covers 8 bases. Losses at the gene ends were 0 bases for V and 4 bases for J; bases not matched to a gene: 11. Germline assignment: CDR1 MNHNS and CDR2 SASEGT. The CDR3 runs 18 residues. The CDR3 DNA reads TGTGCCAGCAGTGAAGCGCAAGTAGGATTAGCGGGGTACAATGAGCAGTTCTTC. It is translated as CASSEAQVGLAGYNEQFF.

The rearrangement joins TRBV19 to TRBJ2-2; TRBD1 might be the D (6 bases). V lost 1 base and J lost 5, with 11 bases in between. This CDR3 comprises 15 residues. The germline gives CDR1 LNHDA, CDR2 SQIVND (reference sequence). The CDR3 loop is CASSIGTDITGELFF. The CDR3 coding sequence is TGTGCCAGTAGTATAGGGACAGATATAACCGGGGAGCTGTTTTTT.

The chain is built from TRBV10-3 and TRBJ2-5; D may be TRBD1 (5 bases). This CDR3 comprises 15 residues. V was shortened by 2 bases and J by 5 bases, with 15 bases between the two germline ends. From germline, CDR1 is ENHRY and CDR2 SYGVKD. CDR3 DNA sequence: TGTGCCATCAGTGAGGGGGCTCTGGGCTCCGAGACCCAGTACTTC. It specifies CAISEGALGSETQYF.

Only one count was recorded for this clone. The chain is built from TRBV9 and TRBJ2-1; D possibly corresponds to TRBD2 (6 bases). This CDR3 region has 16 residues. V lost 5 bases and J 0 bases, leaving 15 bases between the germline ends. Germline V lookup: CDR1 SGDLS, CDR2 YYNGEE. The CDR3 nucleotides are TGTGCCAGCAGTGAGAGCCTAGCGTTCTCCTACAATGAGCAGTTCTTC. As protein: CASSESLAFSYNEQFF.

The chain is built from TRBV7-2 and TRBJ1-2; D perhaps matches TRBD1 (6 bases). CDR1 and CDR2 from the germline V gene are SGHTA and FQGNSA. V lost 2 bases to trimming and J lost 3 bases, with 10 bases between them. CDR3 size: 14 residues. CDR3 coding DNA: TGTGCCAGCAGCTTAAATAAGGGGGACTATGGCTACACCTTC. It yields the protein CASSLNKGDYGYTF.

The CDR3 DNA reads as TGTGCCAGCAGTTTAGCCGTAACTCTTTCACCCCTCCACTTT. This gives the protein CASSLAVTLSPLHF. The chain is built from TRBV28 and TRBJ1-6; D gene unclear. This CDR3 spans 14 amino acids. V dropped 2 bases and J dropped 9 bases, with 11 bases sitting between them. Germline-derived CDR1 and CDR2 are MDHEN and SYDVKM.

This chain uses TRBV27 with TRBJ2-2, with D possibly being TRBD2 (5 bases). The CDR3 covers 14 residues. Germline-derived CDR1 and CDR2 are MNHEY and SMNVEV (reference sequence). V lost 2 bases and J lost 4, with 8 bases in between. CDR3 in amino acids: CASSLSEGTGELFF. The CDR3 coding sequence is TGTGCCAGCAGTTTAAGCGAGGGCACCGGGGAGCTGTTTTTT.

The chain uses TRBV5-5 and TRBJ1-2; D gene ambiguous. The V and J ends lost 3 bases and 8 bases respectively, with 20 bases between them. Germline CDR1 and CDR2: SGHKS and YYEKEE (reference sequence). CDR3 length: 15 residues. The CDR3 bases are TGTGCCAGCAGCTCGCCGGTCGGGAGGATCGGGGGCTACACCTTC. Protein sequence: CASSSPVGRIGGYTF.

This chain connects TRBV19 to TRBJ1-3, with D maybe TRBD1 (6 bases). The V end lost 5 bases, the J end lost 2 bases, and 16 bases lay between the germline ends. The CDR3 is 16 residues long. The germline V gene has CDR1 LNHDA and CDR2 SQIVND (reference sequence). The CDR3 bases are TGTGCCAGTAGTGATGACAGGTTGATAGCTGGAAACACCATATATTTT. Translated: CASSDDRLIAGNTIYF. Full variable domain (outside the CDR3, taken from reference TRBV19 and TRBJ1-3): DGGITQSPKYLFRKEGQNVTLSCEQNLNHDAMYWYRQDPGQGLRLIYYSQIVNDFQKGDIAEGYSVSREKKESFPLTVTSAQKNPTAFYLCASSDDRLIAGNTIYFGEGSWLTVV.

The chain is built from TRBV30 and TRBJ1-1; a possible D gene is TRBD1 (6 bases). Deletions cut 2 bases from V and 10 bases from J, with 17 bases between. The CDR3 has 13 amino acids. Germline CDR1 is GTSNPN and CDR2 is SVGIG (reference sequence). The CDR3 protein is CAWSSSLQGPAFF. In DNA form, the CDR3 reads TGTGCCTGGAGTTCTAGTTTACAGGGCCCAGCTTTCTTT.

The chain has TRBV6-5 and TRBJ2-3, with TRBD1 identical over 7 bases. Germline V lookup: CDR1 MNHEY, CDR2 SVGAGI. The CDR3 sequence is 15 residues long. V was pared by 6 bases and J by 0 bases, with 6 bases of the junction left unmatched. The CDR3 DNA reads TGTGCCAGCAGGGCTGACAGGGTTAGCACAGATACGCAGTATTTT. The encoded protein is CASRADRVSTDTQYF.